Listed below are T cell receptor beta chains from one sample, sequenced in a study of neurological immune-mediated disorders. A single record per CDR3 protein comes from TCRdb applying MiXCR to the 5' RACE reads. This table holds more than 60,000 distinct CDR3 sequences, 3% to 4% found once. The sample taken for sequencing was PBMCs. The origin of the receptors is a woman between 50 and 59 years old with multiple sclerosis. The CDR3 runs from the conserved cysteine through the conserved F or W. Each record gives: V gene, J gene, clone size, D gene, CDR3 DNA, CDR3 protein. A D gene is named only where the DNA matches it firmly. A row's size may be missing; if present it is once, few, many or a size class.

TRBV6-5	TRBJ1-1	many	-	TGTGCCAGCAGCCCCGACGGACGGGCAGCTTTCTTT	CASSPDGRAAFF
TRBV25-1	TRBJ2-7	many	-	TGTGCCAGCTCTACACTCGACGAGCAGTACTTC	CASSTLDEQYF
TRBV15	TRBJ1-4	-	-	TGTGCCACCAGCAGAGATCGGAGCAGGCTCGGTGAAAAACTGTTTTTT	CATSRDRSRLGEKLFF
TRBV6-1	TRBJ2-3	many	TRBD2	TGTGCCAGCAGTGCCCGGACTAGCGGGAGTCGCCCAGATACGCAGTATTTT	CASSARTSGSRPDTQYF
TRBV7-3	TRBJ1-1	many	TRBD1	TGTGCCAGCAGCGGAGGGACAGGGGGGAGTTTCGGTGAAGCTTTCTTT	CASSGGTGGSFGEAFF
TRBV5-1	TRBJ2-2	many	-	TGCGCCAGCAGCCCGACCTCAGAGAACACCGGGGAGCTGTTTTTT	CASSPTSENTGELFF
TRBV9	TRBJ2-2	many	TRBD2	TGTGCCAGCAGCGTAGAAATTAGCGGGAGCACCGGGGAGCTGTTTTTT	CASSVEISGSTGELFF
TRBV20-1	TRBJ2-6	many	-	TGCAGTGCTAGAGATGTTTTTAGGGCGCCCGGGGCCAACGTCCTGACTTTC	CSARDVFRAPGANVLTF
TRBV4-2	TRBJ2-3	many	-	TGTGCCAGCAGCCATACTGACGGGGGGCTCCAAGCAGATACGCAGTATTTT	CASSHTDGGLQADTQYF
TRBV6-2/TRBV6-3	TRBJ2-5	many	-	TGTGCCAGCAGTTCTAGATTTGAAGAGACCCAGTACTTC	CASSSRFEETQYF
TRBV14	TRBJ1-1	many	TRBD1	TGTGCCAGCAGCCAATATACAGGGGGAGCTTTCTTT	CASSQYTGGAFF
TRBV7-9	TRBJ2-1	many	-	TGTGCCAGCAGCTCTCAAGCGGTCGAGATTCATGAGCAGTTCTTC	CASSSQAVEIHEQFF
TRBV9	TRBJ2-5	many	TRBD2	TGTGCCAGCAGCGTGCTGGGAGCGGGGCAAGAGACCCAGTACTTC	CASSVLGAGQETQYF
TRBV27	TRBJ2-7	many	-	TGTGCCAGCAGTTCGGGGGTAGGCGAGCAGTACTTC	CASSSGVGEQYF
TRBV25-1	TRBJ1-2	many	-	TGTGCCGCGTCCCCAGGGACCTATAACTATGGCTACACCTTC	CAASPGTYNYGYTF
TRBV5-1	TRBJ1-1	many	-	TGCGCCAGCAGCTACACAGTGAACACTGAAGCTTTCTTT	CASSYTVNTEAFF
TRBV5-5	TRBJ1-2	many	-	TGTGCCAGCAGCCCACAGGGAGACTATGGCTACACCTTC	CASSPQGDYGYTF
TRBV6-1	TRBJ1-2	-	-	TGTGCCAGCAGAGAGGTAGAGTACTATGGCTACACCTTC	CASREVEYYGYTF
TRBV6-2/TRBV6-3	TRBJ2-1	-	-	TGTGCCAGCAGTTATATAATAGGGGGGGCTCCTTACAATGAGCAGTTCTTC	CASSYIIGGAPYNEQFF
TRBV5-1	TRBJ2-2	many	TRBD1	TGCGCCAGCAGCTCCGGGACAGGAGACACCGGGGAGCTGTTTTTT	CASSSGTGDTGELFF
TRBV20-1	TRBJ2-3	many	-	TGCAGTGCTAGACCACAGGGGACTAACACAGATACGCAGTATTTT	CSARPQGTNTDTQYF
TRBV7-2	TRBJ2-3	many	TRBD2	TGTGCCAGCAGCACCTCTGGAGCGGGGTTCACAGATACGCAGTATTTT	CASSTSGAGFTDTQYF
TRBV6-2/TRBV6-3	TRBJ2-3	many	-	TGTGCCAGCATATGGGGCCCCGGGACAACGCAGTATTTT	CASIWGPGTTQYF
TRBV12-5	TRBJ2-5	few	-	TGTGCTAGTGGTACGGACAGTCAAATGGAAGAGACCCAGTACTTC	CASGTDSQMEETQYF
TRBV28	TRBJ1-5	many	TRBD1	TGTGCCAGCAGTTTAACAGGGGTCAATCAGCCCCAGCATTTT	CASSLTGVNQPQHF
TRBV15	TRBJ1-1	many	-	TGTGCCACCAGCAGGAGGGCTCAGGGAGGTGAAGCTTTCTTT	CATSRRAQGGEAFF
TRBV20-1	TRBJ1-2	many	-	TGCAGTGCTAGACAACCGACAGAGGTCCAATATGGCTACACCTTC	CSARQPTEVQYGYTF
TRBV10-3	TRBJ1-2	many	-	TGTGCCATCACAAACACGCAGAACTATGGCTACACCTTC	CAITNTQNYGYTF
TRBV20-1	TRBJ2-1	many	TRBD2	TGCAGTGCTAGAGTCCGCGGGAGGCCCTACAATGAGCAGTTCTTC	CSARVRGRPYNEQFF
TRBV7-6	TRBJ2-7	many	TRBD2	TGTGCCAGCAGCGGTAGCGGGGGCTCCTACGAGCAGTACTTC	CASSGSGGSYEQYF